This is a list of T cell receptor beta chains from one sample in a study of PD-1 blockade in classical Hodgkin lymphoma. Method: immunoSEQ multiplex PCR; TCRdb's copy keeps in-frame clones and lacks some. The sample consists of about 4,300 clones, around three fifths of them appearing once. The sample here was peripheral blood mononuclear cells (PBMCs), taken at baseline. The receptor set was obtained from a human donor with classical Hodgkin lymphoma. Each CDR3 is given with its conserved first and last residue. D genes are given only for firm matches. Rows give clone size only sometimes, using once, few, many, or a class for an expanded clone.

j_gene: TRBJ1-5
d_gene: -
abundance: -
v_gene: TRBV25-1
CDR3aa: CASRDQGPGQPQHF
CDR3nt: TGTGCCAGCAGGGACCAGGGTCCGGGTCAGCCCCAGCATTTT

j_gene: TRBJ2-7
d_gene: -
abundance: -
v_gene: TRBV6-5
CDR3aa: CASIEALRTYF
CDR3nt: TGTGCCAGCATCGAGGCTCTTCGAACGTACTTC

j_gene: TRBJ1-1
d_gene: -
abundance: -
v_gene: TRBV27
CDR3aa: CASSFRPHYEAFF
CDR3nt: TGTGCCAGCAGTTTCCGACCCCATTATGAAGCTTTCTTT

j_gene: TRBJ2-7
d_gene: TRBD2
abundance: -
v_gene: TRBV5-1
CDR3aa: CASSLDISGVSYEQYF
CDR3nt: TGCGCCAGCAGCCTAGATATTAGCGGGGTCTCCTACGAGCAGTACTTC

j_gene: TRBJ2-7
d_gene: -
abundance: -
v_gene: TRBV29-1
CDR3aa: CSVELGAYEQYF
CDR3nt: TGCAGCGTTGAGCTCGGGGCCTACGAGCAGTACTTC

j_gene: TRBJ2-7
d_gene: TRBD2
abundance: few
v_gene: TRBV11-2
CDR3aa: CASSPWASGSYEQYF
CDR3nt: TGTGCCAGCAGCCCCTGGGCTAGCGGCTCCTACGAGCAGTACTTC

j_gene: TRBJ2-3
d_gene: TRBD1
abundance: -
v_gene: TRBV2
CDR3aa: CASRGGRGRQGTTDTQYF
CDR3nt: TGTGCCAGCAGAGGGGGACGGGGACGACAGGGGACCACAGATACGCAGTATTTT

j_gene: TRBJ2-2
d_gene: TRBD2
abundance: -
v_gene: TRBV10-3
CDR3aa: CALSPTRGGTGELFF
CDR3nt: TGTGCCTTATCTCCCACCCGGGGAGGGACCGGGGAGCTGTTTTTT

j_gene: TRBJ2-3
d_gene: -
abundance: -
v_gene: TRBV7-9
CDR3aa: CASSSLLVAADTQYF
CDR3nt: TGTGCCAGCAGCTCCTTGCTTGTAGCGGCAGATACGCAGTATTTT

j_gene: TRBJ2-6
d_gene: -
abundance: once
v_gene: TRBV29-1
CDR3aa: CSVLYQSIQSRANVLTF
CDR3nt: TGCAGCGTTTTGTACCAAAGCATACAAAGTCGGGCCAACGTCCTGACTTTC

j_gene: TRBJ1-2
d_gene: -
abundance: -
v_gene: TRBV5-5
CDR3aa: CASSTMGNYGYTF
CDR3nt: TGTGCCAGCAGCACTATGGGGAACTATGGCTACACCTTC

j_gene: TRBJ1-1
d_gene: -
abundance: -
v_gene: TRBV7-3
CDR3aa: CASSLTGGGTEAFF
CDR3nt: TGTGCCAGCAGCTTAACGGGGGGAGGTACTGAAGCTTTCTTT

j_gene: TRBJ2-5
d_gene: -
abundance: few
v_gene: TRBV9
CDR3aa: CASSVGGRPQETQYF
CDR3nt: TGTGCCAGCAGCGTAGGTGGGAGACCCCAAGAGACCCAGTACTTC

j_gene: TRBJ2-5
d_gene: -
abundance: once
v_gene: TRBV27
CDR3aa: CASSLDLYQETQYF
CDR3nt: TGTGCCAGCAGTCTTGACCTGTACCAAGAGACCCAGTACTTC

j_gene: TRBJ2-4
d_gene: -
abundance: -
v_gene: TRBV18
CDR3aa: CASSPPGQAQYF
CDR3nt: TGTGCCAGCTCACCACCGGGTCAGGCTCAGTACTTC

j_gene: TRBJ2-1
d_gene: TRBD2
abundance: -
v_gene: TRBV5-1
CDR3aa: CASSLRGLAGATNEQFF
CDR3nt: TGCGCCAGCAGCTTGCGGGGACTAGCGGGTGCTACCAATGAGCAGTTCTTC

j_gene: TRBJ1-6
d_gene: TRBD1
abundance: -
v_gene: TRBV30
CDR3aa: CAWGGIPGQDNSPLHF
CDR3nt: TGTGCCTGGGGGGGAATCCCGGGACAGGATAATTCACCCCTCCACTTT

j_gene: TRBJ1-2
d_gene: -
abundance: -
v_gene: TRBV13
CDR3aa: CASSLNPRGYGYTF
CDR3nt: TGTGCCAGCAGCTTAAACCCCAGGGGCTATGGCTACACCTTC

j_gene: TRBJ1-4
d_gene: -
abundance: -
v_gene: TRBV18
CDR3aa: CASSPAPVVMGEKLFF
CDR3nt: TGTGCCAGCTCACCAGCCCCCGTGGTCATGGGTGAAAAACTGTTTTTT

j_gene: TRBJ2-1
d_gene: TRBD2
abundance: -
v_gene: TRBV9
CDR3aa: CASSPDGGADEQFF
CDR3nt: TGTGCCAGCAGCCCCGACGGGGGGGCCGACGAGCAGTTCTTC

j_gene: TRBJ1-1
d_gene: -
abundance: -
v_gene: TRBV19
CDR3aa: CASKGVNEAFF
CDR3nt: TGTGCCAGTAAAGGAGTTAATGAAGCTTTCTTT

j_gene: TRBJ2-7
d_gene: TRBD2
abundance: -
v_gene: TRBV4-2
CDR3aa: CASSQEVLAGRSYEQYF
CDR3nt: TGTGCCAGCAGCCAAGAGGTCCTAGCGGGACGGTCCTACGAGCAGTACTTC

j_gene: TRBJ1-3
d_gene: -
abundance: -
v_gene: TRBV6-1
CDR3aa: CASSLTVSGNTIYF
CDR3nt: TGTGCCAGCAGCTTGACAGTCTCTGGAAACACCATATATTTT

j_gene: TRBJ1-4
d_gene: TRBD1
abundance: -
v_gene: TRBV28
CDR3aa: CATMTGVEKLFF
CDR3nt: TGTGCCACAATGACAGGGGTTGAAAAACTGTTTTTT

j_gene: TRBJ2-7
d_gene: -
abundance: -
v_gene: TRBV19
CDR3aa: CASSISVSNEQYF
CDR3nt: TGTGCCAGTAGTATATCGGTATCTAACGAGCAGTACTTC

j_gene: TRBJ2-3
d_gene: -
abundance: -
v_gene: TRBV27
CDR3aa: CALLGDGGLTDTQYF
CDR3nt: TGTGCCCTCCTTGGGGATGGCGGTCTCACAGATACGCAGTATTTT

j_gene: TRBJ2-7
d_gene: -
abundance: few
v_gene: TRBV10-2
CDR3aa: CASSESGMAYEQYF
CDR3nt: TGCGCCAGCAGTGAATCTGGTATGGCCTACGAGCAGTACTTC

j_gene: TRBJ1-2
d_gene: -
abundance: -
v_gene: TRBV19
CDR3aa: CASSIEGRPYGYTF
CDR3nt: TGTGCCAGTAGTATAGAGGGACGGCCCTATGGCTACACCTTC

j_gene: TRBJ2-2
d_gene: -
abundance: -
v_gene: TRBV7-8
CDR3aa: CASSSGGTLPGELFF
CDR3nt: TGTGCCAGCAGCTCCGGGGGCACACTCCCGGGGGAGCTGTTTTTT

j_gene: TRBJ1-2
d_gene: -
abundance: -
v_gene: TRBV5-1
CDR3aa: CASSLARDGYTF
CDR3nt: TGCGCCAGCAGCTTGGCCAGAGATGGCTACACCTTC

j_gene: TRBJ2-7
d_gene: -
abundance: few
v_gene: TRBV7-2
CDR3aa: CASSLVQGHEQYF
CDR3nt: TGTGCCAGCAGCTTAGTACAGGGCCACGAGCAGTACTTC

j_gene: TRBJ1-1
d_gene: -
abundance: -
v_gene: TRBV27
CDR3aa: CASSWGGPNTEAFF
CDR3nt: TGTGCCAGCAGTTGGGGGGGCCCGAACACTGAAGCTTTCTTT

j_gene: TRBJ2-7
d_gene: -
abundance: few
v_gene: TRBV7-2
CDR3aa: CASSHGSSYEQYF
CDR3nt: TGTGCCAGCAGCCACGGGAGCTCCTACGAGCAGTACTTC

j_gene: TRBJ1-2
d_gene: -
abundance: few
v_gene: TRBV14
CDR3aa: CASSQRTYGYTF
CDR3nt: TGTGCCAGCAGCCAGCGGACCTATGGCTACACCTTC

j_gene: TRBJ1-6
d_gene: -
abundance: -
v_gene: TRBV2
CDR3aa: CASRRGPDNSPLHF
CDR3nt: TGTGCCAGTAGAAGAGGGCCGGATAATTCACCCCTCCACTTT

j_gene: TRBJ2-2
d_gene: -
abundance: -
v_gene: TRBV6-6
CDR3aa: CASRSSNTGELFF
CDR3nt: TGTGCCAGCAGGTCGTCGAACACCGGGGAGCTGTTTTTT

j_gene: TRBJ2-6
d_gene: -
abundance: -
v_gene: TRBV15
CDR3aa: CATSRDKGSGANVLTF
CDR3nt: TGTGCCACCAGCAGAGATAAGGGCTCTGGGGCCAACGTCCTGACTTTC

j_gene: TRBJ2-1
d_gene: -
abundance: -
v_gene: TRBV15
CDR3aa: CATSRALQTADNEQFF
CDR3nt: TGTGCCACCAGCAGAGCCCTCCAGACGGCAGACAATGAGCAGTTCTTC

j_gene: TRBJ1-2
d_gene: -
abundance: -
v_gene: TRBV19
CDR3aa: CASSIGFPPSYGYTF
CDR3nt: TGTGCCAGTAGTATCGGATTCCCACCCTCCTATGGCTACACCTTC

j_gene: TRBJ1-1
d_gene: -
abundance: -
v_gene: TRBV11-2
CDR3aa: CASSTKGNTEAFF
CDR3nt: TGTGCCAGCAGCACGAAAGGGAACACTGAAGCTTTCTTT

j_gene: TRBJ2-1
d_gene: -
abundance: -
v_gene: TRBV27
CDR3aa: CASSLSYGYNEQFF
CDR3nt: TGTGCCAGCAGTTTATCGTACGGATACAATGAGCAGTTCTTC

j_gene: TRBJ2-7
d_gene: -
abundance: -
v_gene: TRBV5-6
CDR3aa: CASSLIADGYEQYF
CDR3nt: TGTGCCAGCAGCTTGATAGCCGACGGGTACGAGCAGTACTTC

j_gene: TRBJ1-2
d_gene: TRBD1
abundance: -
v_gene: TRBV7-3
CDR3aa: CASSFSPRGIDYGYTF
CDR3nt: TGTGCCAGCAGCTTCTCCCCCAGGGGGATCGACTATGGCTACACCTTC

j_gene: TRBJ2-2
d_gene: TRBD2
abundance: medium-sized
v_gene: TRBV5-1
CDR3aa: CASRLAGGNTGELFF
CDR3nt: TGCGCCAGCAGACTAGCGGGAGGAAACACCGGGGAGCTGTTTTTT

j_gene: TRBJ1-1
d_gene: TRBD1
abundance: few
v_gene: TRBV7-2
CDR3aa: CASSLTGTGGRGAFF
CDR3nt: TGTGCCAGCAGCTTAACCGGGACAGGGGGCCGGGGAGCTTTCTTT

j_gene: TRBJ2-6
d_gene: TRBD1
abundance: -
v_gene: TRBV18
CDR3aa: CASSYGTGGPGANVLTF
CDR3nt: TGTGCCAGCTCATATGGGACAGGGGGCCCTGGGGCCAACGTCCTGACTTTC

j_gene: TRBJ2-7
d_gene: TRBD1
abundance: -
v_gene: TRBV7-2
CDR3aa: CASSRQGPTYEQYF
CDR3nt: TGTGCCAGCAGTCGACAGGGGCCCACCTACGAGCAGTACTTC

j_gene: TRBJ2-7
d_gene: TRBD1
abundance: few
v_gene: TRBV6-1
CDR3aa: CASSPGQGAYEQYF
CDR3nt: TGTGCCAGCAGTCCGGGACAGGGGGCCTACGAGCAGTACTTC

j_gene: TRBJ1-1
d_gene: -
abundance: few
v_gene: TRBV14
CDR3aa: CASSQTEMTEAFF
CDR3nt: TGTGCCAGCAGCCAGACAGAGATGACTGAAGCTTTCTTT

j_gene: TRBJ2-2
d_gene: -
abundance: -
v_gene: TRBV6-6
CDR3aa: CASSSSNTGELFF
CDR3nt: TGTGCCAGCAGTTCCAGTAACACCGGGGAGCTGTTTTTT

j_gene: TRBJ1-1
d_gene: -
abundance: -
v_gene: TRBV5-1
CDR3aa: CASSSLTANTEAFF
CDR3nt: TGCGCCAGCAGCTCCCTGACGGCGAACACTGAAGCTTTCTTT